A selection of T cell receptor beta chains follows, all from one sample in a study of control samples from healthy donors and cancer patients. Produced via immunoSEQ multiplex PCR; TCRdb's table is partial and in-frame only. The sample consists of 88,000 or so clones, around 94% of them appearing once. Material: blood. The receptors were gathered from a woman aged 18-29 years in good health. CDR3s include the opening cysteine and the closing phenylalanine or tryptophan. The order of the fields is V gene, J gene, CDR3 protein.

TRBV28	TRBJ2-2	CASSLSSRNTGELFF
TRBV18	TRBJ2-7	CASSPPRGSPYEQYF
TRBV4-3	TRBJ2-7	CASSQMATGGDEQYF
TRBV11-3	TRBJ2-7	CASSPGGTYEQYF
TRBV14	TRBJ1-1	CASSQEKGPTEAFF
TRBV10-3	TRBJ2-3	CAISESSTSRSDTQYF
TRBV20-1	TRBJ2-7	CSASGSTGADEQYF
TRBV15	TRBJ1-1	CATSRETGAAPFF
TRBV10-1	TRBJ1-2	CASGDKNYGYTF
TRBV19	TRBJ1-5	CASSMDRGQGQPQHF
TRBV21-1	TRBJ2-3	CASSKMSRIGTDTQYF
TRBV6-5	TRBJ1-2	CASSPGYGYTF
TRBV28	TRBJ1-2	CASRDTGGFGYTF
TRBV29-1	TRBJ1-2	CSIETGAFTF
TRBV27	TRBJ1-4	CASSPIWAIEKLFF
TRBV27	TRBJ1-2	CASSTAGTGYRYTF
TRBV5-6	TRBJ1-5	CASSLLGGNQPQHF
TRBV6-1	TRBJ1-3	CASSATGSFSGNTIYF
TRBV19	TRBJ2-2	CASSIGLAGGNGELFF
TRBV10-3	TRBJ1-2	CAISELTVPYGYTF
TRBV29-1	TRBJ2-4	CSATGNSGGDLAKNIQYF
TRBV5-1	TRBJ2-3	CASSLESTSTDTQYF
TRBV5-4	TRBJ2-4	CASSSPGGLNIQYF
TRBV4-2	TRBJ2-3	CASSQTQGLAGGPTDTQYF
TRBV9	TRBJ2-3	CASSVGDADTQYF
TRBV9	TRBJ2-3	CASSASSGSSGTQYF
TRBV28	TRBJ1-5	CASNGNQPQHF
TRBV10-1	TRBJ2-2	CASSERDANTGELFF
TRBV2	TRBJ2-3	CASSEGRGRTDTQYF
TRBV28	TRBJ2-5	CASTLGGFRQETQYF
TRBV4-2	TRBJ2-7	CASSQDTGTSYEQYF
TRBV5-4	TRBJ1-1	CASSLATGEAFF
TRBV5-1	TRBJ2-3	CASSADTYTDTQYF
TRBV19	TRBJ1-6	CASAFRQSSYNSPLHF
TRBV6-5	TRBJ2-5	CASTTLGGDGETQYF
TRBV12-5	TRBJ2-5	CASGLVLSERAKETQYF
TRBV9	TRBJ2-1	CASSTSYRISNNEQFF
TRBV7-2	TRBJ1-5	CASSLDSSTNQPQHF
TRBV2	TRBJ2-5	CASTRDRGQETQYF
TRBV6-5	TRBJ2-2	CASSYFRQNTGELFF
TRBV28	TRBJ1-1	CASSFITLVKNTEAFF
TRBV7-8	TRBJ1-6	CASSLLQGSSPLHF
TRBV5-1	TRBJ1-2	CASSSELTGMNYGYTF
TRBV5-1	TRBJ2-3	CASSLGRGTSGRPSTDTQYF
TRBV14	TRBJ2-1	CASSPITLAGDLYNEQFF
TRBV7-9	TRBJ2-2	CASSFRGSVNTGELFF
TRBV5-1	TRBJ2-3	CASSTGTPTDTQYF